These 16 T cell receptor beta chains were all obtained from the same sample, sequenced in a study of T cells in localized non-small cell lung cancer. Method: immunoSEQ multiplex PCR; TCRdb's copy keeps in-frame clones and lacks some. There are 23,000 or so clones in the sample; roughly 90% occur only once, and 1.1% lies in the top ten. This material consisted of peripheral blood, taken before any cancer treatment. The receptors were gathered from a woman aged 40-70 years with stage I lung adenocarcinoma.

J is TRBJ2-7 and V is TRBV5-5; D possibly corresponds to TRBD2 (6 bases). V lost 1 base, J lost 3 bases, and 11 bases lay in between. CDR1 SGHKS and CDR2 YYEKEE come from the germline V gene (reference sequence). This CDR3 region has 14 residues. CDR3 coding DNA: TGTGCCAGCAGCTTGTCGGGTAGCGGCTACGAGCAGTACTTC. Its translation is CASSLSGSGYEQYF.

The gene calls are TRBV7-7 and TRBJ1-4; D is undetermined. Germline CDR1 is SSHAT and CDR2 is FNYEAQ (reference sequence). The V and J ends lost 5 bases and 8 bases respectively, with 12 bases between them. The CDR3 is 13 amino acids. CDR3 protein: CASSQTPGEKLFF. CDR3 DNA: TGTGCCAGCAGCCAGACTCCAGGAGAAAAACTGTTTTTT.

The rearrangement uses TRBV28 and TRBJ2-1; TRBD2 matches 8 bases. Germline CDR1 and CDR2: MDHEN and SYDVKM. CDR3 length equals 13 residues. V lost 6 bases, J lost 7 bases, and 5 bases stayed unmatched. CDR3: CASSGGALNEQFF. DNA for the CDR3: TGTGCCAGCAGCGGGGGGGCCTTAAATGAGCAGTTCTTC.

The genes are TRBV30 and TRBJ2-3; 11 bases map to TRBD2. J gave up 2 bases and V 4 bases, and 2 bases lay outside the gene matches. The V gene's germline CDR1 is GTSNPN and CDR2 SVGIG (reference sequence). The CDR3 is 14 residues long. CDR3 region: CAWTSGGPTDTQYF. The CDR3 region has the DNA TGTGCCTGGACTAGCGGGGGGCCCACAGATACGCAGTATTTT.

This chain uses TRBV28 with TRBJ2-3; unclear D gene. This CDR3 contains 16 residues. Germline CDR1 and CDR2: MDHEN and SYDVKM. V was shortened by 3 bases and J by 1 base, with 14 bases between the two germline ends. The CDR3 loop reads CASSFMESRGTDTQYF. In nucleotides, the CDR3 is TGTGCCAGCAGTTTTATGGAGAGTAGAGGCACAGATACGCAGTATTTT.

The V gene is TRBV7-9, the J gene TRBJ1-1, with no clear D. V dropped 8 bases and J dropped 3 bases, with 4 bases sitting between them. The CDR3 has 10 residues. Per the germline V gene, CDR1 is SEHNR and CDR2 is FQNEAQ (reference sequence). The CDR3 DNA reads TGTGCCAGCGGGTACACTGAAGCTTTCTTT. This codes for CASGYTEAFF. Full variable domain (outside the CDR3, taken from reference TRBV7-9 and TRBJ1-1): DTGVSQNPRHKITKRGQNVTFRCDPISEHNRLYWYRQTLGQGPEFLTYFQNEAQLEKSRLLSDRFSAERPKGSFSTLEIQRTEQGDSAMYLCASGYTEAFFGQGTRLTVV.

The chain carries TRBV2 and TRBJ2-7; D ambiguous. Germline assignment: CDR1 SNHLY and CDR2 FYNNEI. V was cut by 5 bases and J by 0 bases, with 11 bases left in between. This CDR3 is 14 amino acids long. The CDR3 region has the DNA TGTGCCAGCAGTAGACGGTGGGACTCCTACGAGCAGTACTTC. Amino acids: CASSRRWDSYEQYF.

The CDR3 spells CASSLEGMTGDGYTF. The CDR3 DNA sequence: TGTGCCAGCAGCTTGGAAGGGATGACAGGGGATGGCTACACCTTC. The V gene is TRBV5-4, the J gene TRBJ1-2, with 8 nucleotides matching TRBD1. The CDR3 extends over 15 amino acids. CDR1 and CDR2 (germline): SGHNT, YYREEE (reference sequence). Trimming at V came to 0 bases and at J to 6 bases, leaving 7 bases not matched to a gene.

This clone came up a few times. This chain uses TRBV14 with TRBJ2-5; 7 bases map to TRBD2. CDR3 size: 15 residues. The J segment lost 2 bases and the V segment lost 4 bases, leaving 7 bases of the junction unmatched. From germline, CDR1 is SGHDN and CDR2 FVKESK. The CDR3 sequence: CASSRQTSRQETQYF. As DNA, the CDR3 is TGTGCCAGCAGCCGCCAGACTAGCAGACAAGAGACCCAGTACTTC.

This clone has a single count. The chain links TRBV5-1 to TRBJ1-3; 8 nucleotides agree with TRBD1. Trimming at V came to 5 bases and at J to 2 bases, leaving 9 bases not matched to a gene. CDR3 length: 16 amino acids. Germline lookup yields CDR1 SGHRS and CDR2 YFSETQ. CDR3 residues: CASRPGQGAAGNTIYF. The CDR3 DNA follows: TGCGCCAGCAGACCTGGACAGGGTGCGGCTGGAAACACCATATATTTT.

As DNA, the CDR3 is TGTGCCAGCACCCGTGACAGGCTTGGCTACACCTTC. It translates to CASTRDRLGYTF. The chain couples TRBV28 to TRBJ1-2, with D maybe TRBD1 (6 bases). The V end was cut by 7 bases, the J end by 7 bases, with 13 bases between. Germline V gene lookup returns CDR1 MDHEN and CDR2 SYDVKM. This CDR3 comprises 12 residues.

The gene calls are TRBV7-2 and TRBJ2-3; D remains unclear. CDR1 SGHTA and CDR2 FQGNSA come from the germline V gene. V was shortened by 2 bases and J by 6 bases, with 9 bases between the two germline ends. The CDR3 loop spans 13 amino acids. The CDR3 DNA follows: TGTGCCAGCAGCTTACCTGTTAAGGATACGCAGTATTTT. Protein product: CASSLPVKDTQYF.

The chain has TRBV7-2 and TRBJ2-7; no firm D call. V was trimmed by 2 bases and J by 2 bases, leaving 19 bases between them. Germline CDR1 is SGHTA and CDR2 is FQGNSA. The CDR3 runs 17 residues. This CDR3 reads CASSLTAAAELAYEQYF. The CDR3 nucleotides read TGTGCCAGCAGCTTAACGGCCGCGGCTGAGCTAGCCTACGAGCAGTACTTC.

V is TRBV9 and J is TRBJ2-3; D may be TRBD2 (5 bases). V shed 4 bases and J shed 2 bases, with 17 bases lying between them. The CDR3 is made up of 16 amino acids. In germline, CDR1 is SGDLS, CDR2 YYNGEE. As DNA, the CDR3 is TGTGCCAGCAGCCCCAATATGCGGGCTAACACAGATACGCAGTATTTT. Translating it yields CASSPNMRANTDTQYF.

V is TRBV7-2 and J is TRBJ2-3, with 8 bases lining up with TRBD1. Unmatched junction bases numbered 5, after V lost 5 bases and J lost 4 bases. CDR1 SGHTA and CDR2 FQGNSA come from the germline V gene. This CDR3 spans 14 amino acids. The CDR3 here is CASSPGQGSDTQYF. The CDR3 DNA follows: TGTGCCAGCAGCCCCGGACAGGGCTCAGATACGCAGTATTTT.

This clone came up once. V usage is TRBV28 and J usage is TRBJ1-1; 7 nucleotides line up with TRBD1. The germline CDR1 and CDR2 sequences are MDHEN and SYDVKM. This CDR3 region has 15 residues. V lost 7 bases and J lost 1; bases outside the gene matches: 9. In DNA, the CDR3 is TGTGCCAGCATCCCCCGACAGGGATGGAACACTGAAGCTTTCTTT. Amino acids: CASIPRQGWNTEAFF. The variable domain in full, with the rest retrieved from reference TRBV28 and TRBJ1-1, is DVKVTQSSRYLVKRTGEKVFLECVQDMDHENMFWYRQDPGLGLRLIYFSYDVKMKEKGDIPEGYSVSREKKERFSLILESASTNQTSMYLCASIPRQGWNTEAFFGQGTRLTVV.